A single sample is the source of the 15 T cell receptor beta chains below, sequenced in a study of T cell responses to AZD1222 COVID-19 vaccine. Sequencing used immunoSEQ multiplex PCR; TCRdb keeps in-frame clones, though not all of them. The sample yields roughly 77,000 clones, 90% seen once. The material sequenced was peripheral blood, taken 28 days after the second AZD1222 dose. The source is an adult who received the AZD1222 COVID-19 vaccine.

This clone was found once. The chain joins TRBV28 to TRBJ1-5; D is ambiguous. With 2 bases removed from V and 7 bases from J, the gap between germline ends came to 12 bases. CDR1 and CDR2 from the germline V gene are MDHEN and SYDVKM. This CDR3 spans 14 amino acids. The CDR3 nucleotides are TGTGCCAGCAGTTTAGGAGGGTTCAACCAGCCCCAGCATTTT. Translated: CASSLGGFNQPQHF.

V is TRBV10-3 and J is TRBJ2-3, with TRBD2 identical over 7 bases. Germline V lookup: CDR1 ENHRY, CDR2 SYGVKD. The J segment lost 2 bases and the V segment lost 1 base, leaving 3 bases of the junction unmatched. The length of the CDR3 is 15 residues. In DNA, the CDR3 is TGTGCCATCAGTGAGTGGGGGGGGGACACAGATACGCAGTATTTT. Encoded protein: CAISEWGGDTDTQYF.

CDR3 region: CASSREWVDEQYF. CDR3 bases: TGTGCCAGCAGCCGCGAATGGGTCGACGAGCAGTACTTC. The V gene is TRBV4-2, the J gene TRBJ2-7; no clear D gene. The CDR3 is 13 amino acids. Germline assignment: CDR1 LGHNA and CDR2 YNFKEQ. V was shortened by 4 bases and J by 5 bases, with 12 bases between the two germline ends.

The chain couples TRBV10-1 to TRBJ1-4; D perhaps matches TRBD1 (5 bases). Germline values: CDR1 WNHNN, CDR2 SYGVQD (reference sequence). The V gene lost 6 bases and the J gene lost 11 bases, with 19 bases spanning the gap. The CDR3 is made up of 14 amino acids. The CDR3 spells CASRIQERGRKLFF. The CDR3 DNA sequence: TGCGCCAGCAGGATACAGGAACGCGGGCGGAAACTGTTTTTT.

This chain joins TRBV12-5 and TRBJ1-2; D unresolved. The germline CDR1 and CDR2 sequences are LGHNT and FRNRAP. The length of the CDR3 is 12 residues. V shed 0 bases and J shed 5 bases, with 4 bases lying between them. The CDR3 loop is CASGLVTYGYTF. CDR3 bases: TGTGCTAGTGGTTTGGTGACGTATGGCTACACCTTC.

The rearrangement links TRBV30 to TRBJ1-6; possible D gene TRBD1, 6 bases. With 3 bases removed from V and 7 bases from J, the gap between germline ends came to 22 bases. The CDR3 length is 17 residues. The V gene's germline CDR1 is GTSNPN and CDR2 SVGIG (reference sequence). The CDR3 bases are TGTGCCTGGAGACTATCAGGCGGGGGCGGAGGAAATTCACCCCTCCACTTT. It translates to CAWRLSGGGGGNSPLHF.

This clone was recorded once. The CDR3 bases are TGTGCCAGCAGCGTAGCCCCCACGGACGCGGGGGGGTACGAGCAGTACTTC. Translation gives CASSVAPTDAGGYEQYF. The chain carries TRBV9 and TRBJ2-7; TRBD2 aligns across 9 bases. Looked up from germline, CDR1 is SGDLS and CDR2 is YYNGEE. Unmatched junction bases numbered 11, after V lost 0 bases and J lost 4 bases. The CDR3 runs to 17 residues.

This chain links TRBV7-3 with TRBJ2-7; 9 nucleotides agree with TRBD2. Germline CDR1 reads SGHTA; CDR2 reads FQGTGA. The CDR3 length is 12 residues. V was pared by 10 bases and J by 2 bases, with 3 bases of the junction left unmatched. The CDR3 DNA reads TGTGCCACCATAGCGGGGGCCTACGAGCAGTACTTC. As protein: CATIAGAYEQYF.

This sequence joins TRBV30 and TRBJ2-3; 7 nucleotides align to TRBD2. Germline V gene data show CDR1 as GTSNPN and CDR2 as SVGIG (reference sequence). The J segment lost 7 bases and the V segment lost 5 bases, leaving 3 bases of the junction unmatched. CDR3 size: 11 residues. In DNA, the CDR3 is TGTGCCTGGGCGGGAGAGAATACGCAGTATTTT. Protein: CAWAGENTQYF.

This CDR3 reads CASNRPGQNTEAFF. The CDR3 DNA follows: TGTGCCAGCAATAGACCGGGACAGAACACTGAAGCTTTCTTT. The chain links TRBV6-5 to TRBJ1-1, with D possibly being TRBD1 (6 bases). The CDR3 runs to 14 residues. Germline loops: CDR1 MNHEY, CDR2 SVGAGI. Trimming removed 7 bases at V and 1 base at J, with 13 bases between.

The V and J genes are TRBV4-2 and TRBJ2-3; D call uncertain. From germline, CDR1 is LGHNA and CDR2 YNFKEQ. The CDR3 runs to 15 residues. V was pared by 3 bases and J by 5 bases, with 15 bases between. For the CDR3, the DNA is TGTGCCAGCAGCCAGGAGAGATATAAGGGAGATACGCAGTATTTT. Translating gives CASSQERYKGDTQYF.

The V gene is TRBV11-3, the J gene TRBJ1-3; D is ambiguous. Germline CDR1 is SGHNT and CDR2 is YENEEA. Trimming stripped 5 bases from V and 9 bases from J, with 23 bases between. This CDR3 has 16 residues. CDR3 protein: CASSPTATAGRVTIYF. CDR3 DNA sequence: TGTGCCAGCAGCCCGACGGCCACGGCCGGAAGAGTCACCATATATTTT.

This chain links TRBV30 with TRBJ1-1; D unresolved. CDR1 is GTSNPN, CDR2 SVGIG, per germline (reference sequence). The CDR3 spans 14 residues. Trimming left V 2 bases short and J 1 base short, with 11 bases between. DNA for the CDR3: TGTGCCTGGAGTATGGCGGAACAGAACACTGAAGCTTTCTTT. Translated, it gives CAWSMAEQNTEAFF.

This rearrangement joins TRBV2 to TRBJ1-3, with 7 nucleotides matching TRBD1. Looked up from germline, CDR1 is SNHLY and CDR2 is FYNNEI. The V and J ends lost 7 bases and 4 bases, in that order; junction bases with no gene match: 4. This CDR3 region has 13 residues. The CDR3 loop is CASTPGQGNTIYF. The CDR3 DNA is TGTGCCAGCACGCCGGGACAGGGAAACACCATATATTTT.

This chain connects TRBV7-8 to TRBJ2-5; 8 positions agree with TRBD1. Germline CDR1 reads SGHVS; CDR2 reads FQNEAQ. V lost 4 bases and J lost 5; bases outside the gene matches: 9. CDR3 size: 15 residues. CDR3 bases: TGTGCCAGCAGCTACGGACAGGGTAGTTCGGAGACCCAGTACTTC. Its protein product is CASSYGQGSSETQYF.